These T cell receptor beta chains were read from a single sample in a study of OX40 agonist ivuxolimab in advanced cancers. Repertoires were generated with immunoSEQ multiplex PCR, while TCRdb's copy carries only in-frame clones and drops some. Of under 100,000 clones in the sample, around 90% were seen once. The sample was CD4+ or CD8+ T cells sorted from blood, taken in a trial of the OX40 agonist ivuxolimab. The receptors were gathered from an adult with an advanced solid tumor such as melanoma, head and neck, liver or kidney cancer. CDR3s include the opening cysteine and the closing phenylalanine or tryptophan. Rows may omit the clone size; those that give it use once, few, many or a size class.

V	size	J	CDR3
TRBV6-5	-	TRBJ2-1	CASSYSPPNEQFF
TRBV18	-	TRBJ1-5	CASSRAGQDNQPQHF
TRBV12-5	-	TRBJ1-6	CASGGEGGRPLHF
TRBV10-1	-	TRBJ2-1	CASRAGGENNEQFF
TRBV19	-	TRBJ2-7	CASSIGGFGYEQYF
TRBV2	-	TRBJ2-3	CASSDGVGCF
TRBV5-4	-	TRBJ2-7	CASSLGTGDHEQYF
TRBV4-1	-	TRBJ2-7	CASSQEGQMGYEQYF
TRBV7-9	-	TRBJ1-3	CASSLVVGAEDTIYF
TRBV5-1	-	TRBJ1-2	CASSPDRQIYGYTF
TRBV29-1	few	TRBJ2-1	CSVEAEVRDRPYNEQFF
TRBV19	few	TRBJ1-5	CASNWGDQPQHF
TRBV7-9	-	TRBJ1-2	CASSFIEDYGYTF
TRBV27	-	TRBJ1-1	CASSLEGMNTEAFF
TRBV7-9	-	TRBJ2-3	CASSSVPDPDTQYF
TRBV5-6	-	TRBJ1-1	CASSWGTANTEAFF
TRBV7-6	-	TRBJ2-7	CASSLTASYEQYF
TRBV9	-	TRBJ2-7	CASGTGTYEQYF
TRBV27	few	TRBJ2-7	CASSLGGPYEQYF
TRBV7-9	-	TRBJ2-5	CASSDIQRVGETQYF
TRBV5-6	-	TRBJ2-7	CASSLVLAGLYEQYF
TRBV11-2	-	TRBJ2-7	CAVEGATYEQYF
TRBV9	-	TRBJ1-2	CASSVGWGYTF
TRBV6-4	-	TRBJ1-2	CASSEEFLNYGYTF
TRBV5-1	-	TRBJ1-5	CASSLDDSNQPQHF
TRBV27	-	TRBJ2-7	CASSFLTQTGTPYEQYF
TRBV5-6	-	TRBJ1-6	CASKGGGNSPLHF
TRBV19	-	TRBJ1-1	CASSMVGPTEAFF
TRBV4-1	-	TRBJ1-2	CASSQEWTENYGYTF
TRBV27	-	TRBJ2-1	CASSAGGYSNNEQFF
TRBV2	-	TRBJ2-7	CASSGDPDKTNVYEQYF